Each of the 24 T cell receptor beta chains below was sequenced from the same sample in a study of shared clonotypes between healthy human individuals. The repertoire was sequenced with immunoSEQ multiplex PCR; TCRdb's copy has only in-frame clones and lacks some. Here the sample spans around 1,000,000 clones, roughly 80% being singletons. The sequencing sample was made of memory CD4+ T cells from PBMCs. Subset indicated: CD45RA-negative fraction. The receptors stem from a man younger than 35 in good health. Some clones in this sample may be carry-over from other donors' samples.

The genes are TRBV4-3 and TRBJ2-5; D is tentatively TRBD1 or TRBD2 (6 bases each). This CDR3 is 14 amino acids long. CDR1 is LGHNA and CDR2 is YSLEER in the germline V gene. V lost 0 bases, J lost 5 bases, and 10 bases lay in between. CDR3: CASSQEPGAETQYF. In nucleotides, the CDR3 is TGCGCCAGCAGCCAAGAACCGGGGGCGGAGACCCAGTACTTC.

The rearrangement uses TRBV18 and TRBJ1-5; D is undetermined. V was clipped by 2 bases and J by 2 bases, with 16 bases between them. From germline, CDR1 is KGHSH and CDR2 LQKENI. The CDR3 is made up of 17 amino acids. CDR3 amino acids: CASSPGVGPRGNQPQHF. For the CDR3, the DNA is TGTGCCAGCTCACCAGGAGTAGGGCCAAGGGGCAATCAGCCCCAGCATTTT.

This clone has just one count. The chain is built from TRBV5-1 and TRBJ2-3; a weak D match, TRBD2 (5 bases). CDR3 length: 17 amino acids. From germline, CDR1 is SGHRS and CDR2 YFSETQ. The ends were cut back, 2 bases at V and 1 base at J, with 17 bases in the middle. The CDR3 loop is CASSLPLVSAGTDTQYF. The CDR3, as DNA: TGCGCCAGCAGCTTACCACTAGTCAGCGCCGGCACAGATACGCAGTATTTT.

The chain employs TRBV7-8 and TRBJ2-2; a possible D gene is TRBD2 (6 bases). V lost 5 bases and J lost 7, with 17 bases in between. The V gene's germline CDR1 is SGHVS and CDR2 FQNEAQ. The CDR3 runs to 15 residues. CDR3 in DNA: TGTGCCAGCAGCCACCCGACACTCGGGGGCGGGGAGCTGTTTTTT. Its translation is CASSHPTLGGGELFF.

This chain's CDR3 is CASSAHLYGYTF. The CDR3 DNA sequence: TGTGCCAGCAGTGCACACCTCTATGGCTACACCTTC. The chain links TRBV2 to TRBJ1-2; unclear D gene. The V end was cut by 4 bases, the J end by 4 bases, with 7 bases between. CDR1 is SNHLY, CDR2 FYNNEI, per germline. The CDR3 loop spans 12 amino acids.

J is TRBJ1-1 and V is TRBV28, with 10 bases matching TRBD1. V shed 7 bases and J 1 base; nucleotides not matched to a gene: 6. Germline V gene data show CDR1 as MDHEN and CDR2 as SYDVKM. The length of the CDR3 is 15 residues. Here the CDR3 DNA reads TGTGCCAGCAATAGACAGGGGGCAGCGAACACTGAAGCTTTCTTT. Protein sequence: CASNRQGAANTEAFF. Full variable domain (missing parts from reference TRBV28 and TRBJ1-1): DVKVTQSSRYLVKRTGEKVFLECVQDMDHENMFWYRQDPGLGLRLIYFSYDVKMKEKGDIPEGYSVSREKKERFSLILESASTNQTSMYLCASNRQGAANTEAFFGQGTRLTVV.

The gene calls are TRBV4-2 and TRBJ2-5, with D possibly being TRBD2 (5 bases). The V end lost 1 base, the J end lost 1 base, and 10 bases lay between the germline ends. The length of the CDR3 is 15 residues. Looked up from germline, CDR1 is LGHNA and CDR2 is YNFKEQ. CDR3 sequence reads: CASSQGQTTQETQYF. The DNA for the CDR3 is TGTGCCAGCAGCCAAGGTCAGACTACCCAAGAGACCCAGTACTTC.

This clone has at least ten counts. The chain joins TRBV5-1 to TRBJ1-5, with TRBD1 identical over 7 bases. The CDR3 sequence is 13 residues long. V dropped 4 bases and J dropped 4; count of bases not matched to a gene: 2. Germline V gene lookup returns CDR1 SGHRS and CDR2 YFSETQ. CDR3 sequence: CASSAQGNQPQHF. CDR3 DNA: TGCGCCAGCAGCGCACAGGGGAATCAGCCCCAGCATTTT.

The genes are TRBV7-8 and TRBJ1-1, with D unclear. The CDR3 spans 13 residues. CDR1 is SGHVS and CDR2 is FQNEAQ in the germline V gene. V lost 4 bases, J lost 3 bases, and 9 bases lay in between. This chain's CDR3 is CASSYDRDTEAFF. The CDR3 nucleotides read TGTGCCAGCAGCTACGACCGGGACACTGAAGCTTTCTTT.

The CDR3 is CASSPSLGGYGYTF. The CDR3 coding sequence is TGTGCCAGCAGTCCCTCTCTGGGGGGATATGGCTACACCTTC. The chain carries TRBV7-6 and TRBJ1-2, with D possibly matching TRBD1 (5 bases). This CDR3 is built from 14 residues. V gave up 6 bases and J gave up 5 bases, with 16 bases separating them. Germline lookup yields CDR1 SGHVS and CDR2 FNYEAQ.

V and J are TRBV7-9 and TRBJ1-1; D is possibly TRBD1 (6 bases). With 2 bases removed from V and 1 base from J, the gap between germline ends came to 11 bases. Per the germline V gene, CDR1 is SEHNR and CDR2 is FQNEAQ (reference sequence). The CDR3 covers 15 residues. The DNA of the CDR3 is TGTGCCAGCAGCTTACAGGGGATGGGGAACACTGAAGCTTTCTTT. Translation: CASSLQGMGNTEAFF.

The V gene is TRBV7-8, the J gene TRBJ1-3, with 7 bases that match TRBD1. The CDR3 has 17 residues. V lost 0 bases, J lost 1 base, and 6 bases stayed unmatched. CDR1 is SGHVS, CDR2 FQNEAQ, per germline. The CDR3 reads CASSLASGQNSGNTIYF. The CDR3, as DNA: TGTGCCAGCAGCTTAGCCTCGGGACAGAATTCTGGAAACACCATATATTTT.

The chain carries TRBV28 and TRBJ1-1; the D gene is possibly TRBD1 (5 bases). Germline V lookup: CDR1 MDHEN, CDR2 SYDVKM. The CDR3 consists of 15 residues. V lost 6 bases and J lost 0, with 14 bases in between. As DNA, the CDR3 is TGTGCCAGCAGCTCAGTGGGGGTTGTGAACACTGAAGCTTTCTTT. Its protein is CASSSVGVVNTEAFF.

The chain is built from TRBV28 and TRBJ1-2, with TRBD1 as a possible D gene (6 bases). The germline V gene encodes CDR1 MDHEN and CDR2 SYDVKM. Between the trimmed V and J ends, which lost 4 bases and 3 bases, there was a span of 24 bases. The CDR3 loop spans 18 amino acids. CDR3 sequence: CASSSRNYRDTGYYGYTF. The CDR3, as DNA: TGTGCCAGCAGTTCACGAAACTACCGGGACACCGGGTACTATGGCTACACCTTC.

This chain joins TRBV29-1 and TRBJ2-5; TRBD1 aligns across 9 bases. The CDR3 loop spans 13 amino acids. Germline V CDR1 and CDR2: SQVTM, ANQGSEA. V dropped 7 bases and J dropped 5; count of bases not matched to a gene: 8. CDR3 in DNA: TGCAGCGCCGGGGACAGGGCAGGCGAGACCCAGTACTTC. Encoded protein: CSAGDRAGETQYF. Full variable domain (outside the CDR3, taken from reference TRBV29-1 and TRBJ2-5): SAVISQKPSRDICQRGTSLTIQCQVDSQVTMMFWYRQQPGQSLTLIATANQGSEATYESGFVIDKFPISRPNLTFSTLTVSNMSPEDSSIYLCSAGDRAGETQYFGPGTRLLVL.

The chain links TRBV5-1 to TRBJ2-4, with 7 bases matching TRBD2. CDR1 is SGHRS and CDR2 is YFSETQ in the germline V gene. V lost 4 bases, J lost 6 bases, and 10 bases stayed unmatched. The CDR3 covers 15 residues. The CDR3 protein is CASSPAASSGNIQYF. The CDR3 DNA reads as TGCGCCAGCAGCCCCGCGGCGTCTAGCGGAAACATTCAGTACTTC.

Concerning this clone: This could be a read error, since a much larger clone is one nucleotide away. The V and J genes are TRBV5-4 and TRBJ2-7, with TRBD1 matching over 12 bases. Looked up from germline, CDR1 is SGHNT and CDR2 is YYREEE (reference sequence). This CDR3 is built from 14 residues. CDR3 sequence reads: CASSTRDRGLEQYF. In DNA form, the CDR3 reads TGTGCCAGCAGCACCCGGGACAGGGGGCTCGAGCAATACTTC.

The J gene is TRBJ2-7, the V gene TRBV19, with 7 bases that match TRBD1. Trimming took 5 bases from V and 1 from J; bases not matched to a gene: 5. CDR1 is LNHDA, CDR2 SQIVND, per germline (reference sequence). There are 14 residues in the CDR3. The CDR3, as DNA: TGTGCCAGTAGTGTTTACAGGGGTTCCTACGAGCAGTACTTC. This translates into CASSVYRGSYEQYF.

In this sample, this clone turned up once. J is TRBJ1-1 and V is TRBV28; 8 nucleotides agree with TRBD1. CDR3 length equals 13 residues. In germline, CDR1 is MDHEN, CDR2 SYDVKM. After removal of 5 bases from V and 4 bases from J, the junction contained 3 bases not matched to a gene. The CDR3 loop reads CASSRTGTTEAFF. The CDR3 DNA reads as TGTGCCAGCAGTCGGACAGGGACCACTGAAGCTTTCTTT.

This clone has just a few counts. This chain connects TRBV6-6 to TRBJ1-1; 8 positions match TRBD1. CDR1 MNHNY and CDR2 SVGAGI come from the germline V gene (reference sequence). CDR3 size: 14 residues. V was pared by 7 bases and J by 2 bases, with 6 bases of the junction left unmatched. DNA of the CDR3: TGTGCCAGCAACCGGGGACAGGATAACACTGAAGCTTTCTTT. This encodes CASNRGQDNTEAFF.

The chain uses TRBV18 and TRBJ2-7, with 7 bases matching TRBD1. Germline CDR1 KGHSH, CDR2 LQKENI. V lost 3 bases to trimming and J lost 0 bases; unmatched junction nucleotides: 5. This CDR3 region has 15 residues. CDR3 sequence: CASSPGTADSYEQYF. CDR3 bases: TGTGCCAGCTCACCGGGGACAGCGGACTCCTACGAGCAGTACTTC.

CDR3 residues: CASSEEQFGGKLFF. DNA for the CDR3: TGCGCCAGCAGTGAGGAACAGTTTGGTGGAAAACTGTTTTTT. V usage is TRBV10-1 and J usage is TRBJ1-4; no clear D. Germline CDR1 is WNHNN and CDR2 is SYGVQD (reference sequence). V was cut by 2 bases and J by 10 bases, with 14 bases left in between. This CDR3 comprises 14 residues.

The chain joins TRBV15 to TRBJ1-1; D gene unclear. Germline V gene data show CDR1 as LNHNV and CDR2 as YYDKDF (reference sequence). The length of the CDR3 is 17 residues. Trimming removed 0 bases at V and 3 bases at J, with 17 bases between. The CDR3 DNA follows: TGTGCCACCAGCAGAGATCTAATGACACCCCGGGACACTGAAGCTTTCTTT. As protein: CATSRDLMTPRDTEAFF.

The CDR3 spells CAWSPGLSEKLFF. CDR3 nucleotide sequence: TGTGCCTGGAGTCCAGGTCTCTCGGAAAAACTGTTTTTT. This chain links TRBV30 with TRBJ1-4; the D is unclear. The V end lost 2 bases, the J end lost 8 bases, and 12 bases lay between the germline ends. Germline CDR1 GTSNPN, CDR2 SVGIG (reference sequence). The CDR3 length is 13 residues.